These 10 T cell receptor beta chains were sequenced from one sample in a study of shared clonotypes between healthy human individuals. Repertoires were generated with immunoSEQ multiplex PCR, while TCRdb's copy carries only in-frame clones and drops some. The sample includes about 2.3 million clones, just over 90% of them seen just once. The sample consisted of naive CD4+ T cells from PBMCs. Sample subset: CD45RA+ positively selected. These receptors came from a man younger than 30 in good health. Some clones in this sample may be carry-over from other donors' samples.

The genes are TRBV18 and TRBJ1-2, with a tentative D call TRBD1 (6 bases). CDR1 and CDR2 from the germline V gene are KGHSH and LQKENI. V was cut by 5 bases and J by 8 bases, with 15 bases left in between. The CDR3 sequence is 13 residues long. The CDR3 region has the DNA TGTGCCAGCTCAAACCCAGGGGTAGTCGGCTACACCTTC. Its protein is CASSNPGVVGYTF. The full variable domain, its missing parts supplied by reference TRBV18 and TRBJ1-2, is NAGVMQNPRHLVRRRGQEARLRCSPMKGHSHVYWYRQLPEEGLKFMVYLQKENIIDESGMPKERFSAEFPKEGPSILRIQQVVRGDSAAYFCASSNPGVVGYTFGSGTRLTVV.

The rearrangement uses TRBV5-5 and TRBJ2-5; D gene ambiguous. The CDR3 consists of 13 residues. Per the germline V gene, CDR1 is SGHKS and CDR2 is YYEKEE (reference sequence). Trimming shortened V by 6 bases and J by 1 base, and 10 bases separated the two germline ends. CDR3 residues: CASKLGPQETQYF. CDR3 DNA: TGTGCCAGCAAGCTAGGCCCCCAAGAGACCCAGTACTTC.

This sequence joins TRBV18 and TRBJ2-2; D gene ambiguous. The CDR3 has 15 residues. Between the trimmed V and J ends, which lost 3 bases and 8 bases, there was a span of 16 bases. From germline, CDR1 is KGHSH and CDR2 LQKENI. CDR3 loop: CASSPGIFPAGELFF. CDR3 DNA sequence: TGTGCCAGCTCACCGGGCATATTCCCGGCGGGGGAGCTGTTTTTT. Full variable domain (remainder filled in from reference TRBV18 and TRBJ2-2): NAGVMQNPRHLVRRRGQEARLRCSPMKGHSHVYWYRQLPEEGLKFMVYLQKENIIDESGMPKERFSAEFPKEGPSILRIQQVVRGDSAAYFCASSPGIFPAGELFFGEGSRLTVL.

The CDR3, as DNA: TGTGCCAGCAGCTTATTAGGCTCTCCGGGGGCTGGCGGGACCCAGTACTTC. Residues: CASSLLGSPGAGGTQYF. The chain links TRBV7-7 to TRBJ2-5; D assignment may be TRBD1 or TRBD2 (6 bases each). The CDR3 covers 17 residues. Germline V gene lookup returns CDR1 SSHAT and CDR2 FNYEAQ (reference sequence). V dropped 2 bases and J dropped 7 bases, with 23 bases sitting between them.

The V and J genes are TRBV2 and TRBJ2-1, with 11 positions matching TRBD2. With V trimmed by 7 bases and J by 3 bases, 11 bases remained unmatched. Germline CDR1 and CDR2: SNHLY and FYNNEI. This CDR3 has 17 residues. Here the CDR3 reads CASTHLPGLADYNEQFF. In DNA form, the CDR3 reads TGTGCCAGCACCCACTTACCGGGACTAGCGGACTACAATGAGCAGTTCTTC.

The rearrangement joins TRBV28 to TRBJ2-2, with 9 positions matching TRBD1. CDR1 and CDR2 (germline): MDHEN, SYDVKM. The ends lost 3 bases at V and 5 bases at J; junction bases unmatched: 7. The CDR3 extends over 16 amino acids. The CDR3 nucleotides are TGTGCCAGCAGTTTTATGGGGACAGGGTGGACCGGGGAGCTGTTTTTT. Encoded protein: CASSFMGTGWTGELFF.

V usage is TRBV28 and J usage is TRBJ1-5; 7 bases align to TRBD1. Germline CDR1 reads MDHEN; CDR2 reads SYDVKM. The CDR3 covers 13 residues. V shed 5 bases, J shed 7 bases, and the junction held 5 bases outside the gene matches. Here the CDR3 DNA reads TGTGCCAGCAGTGTCCAGGGGGAACAGCCCCAGCATTTT. Residues: CASSVQGEQPQHF.

The chain links TRBV2 to TRBJ2-3, with D unclear. This CDR3 comprises 15 residues. V was clipped by 3 bases and J by 2 bases, with 12 bases between them. Germline V CDR1 and CDR2: SNHLY, FYNNEI. The CDR3 sequence is CASSEDLPATDTQYF. In DNA, the CDR3 is TGTGCCAGCAGTGAGGATTTACCCGCCACAGATACGCAGTATTTT.

The chain links TRBV18 to TRBJ2-7; D might be TRBD2 (5 bases). V lost 1 base and J lost 6, with 22 bases in between. Germline V gene sequence: CDR1 KGHSH, CDR2 LQKENI. The CDR3 is 17 residues long. The CDR3 reads CASSPQSTLGEGGEQYF. The CDR3 DNA reads TGTGCCAGCTCACCACAGTCTACACTCGGTGAGGGTGGCGAGCAGTACTTC.

The chain is built from TRBV5-1 and TRBJ2-1, with TRBD1 as a possible D gene (5 bases). V was shortened by 5 bases and J by 9 bases, with 15 bases between the two germline ends. Per the germline V gene, CDR1 is SGHRS and CDR2 is YFSETQ. The CDR3 length is 13 residues. The CDR3: CASRLLTASEQFF. For the CDR3, the DNA is TGCGCCAGCAGGTTACTGACAGCTTCTGAGCAGTTCTTC.